The TCR beta chain described here comes from a study of blood T cell repertoires in COVID-19. Whole-study context: There were acute and convalescent COVID-19 samples, and they came from the United States, Italy and Spain. In each case, the material was cDNA or gDNA derived from T cells, B-cell-depleted T cells, or PBMCs.

Authors' data handling: Cell counts per sample came from amplifying reference gene primers. The method was immunoSEQ multiplex PCR; TCRdb's version includes in-frame clones alone and lacks a portion of them. The V and J calls and clone size are taken from that table; D and trimming were inferred from the DNA. The profile shows 270,000 or so clones, under 90% of them singletons. Germline CDR1 and CDR2: LGHNA and YSLEER. This CDR3 is built from 14 residues. With 2 bases removed from V and 1 base from J, the gap between germline ends came to 7 bases. Sequenced sample: peripheral blood. This clonotype was obtained from a woman aged 45 to 65 who had recovered from COVID-19. The chain links TRBV4-3 to TRBJ2-3, with D perhaps TRBD2 (5 bases). CDR3: CASSQRRGTDTQYF. The CDR3 DNA reads TGCGCCAGCAGCCAACGGCGGGGCACAGATACGCAGTATTTT.